This T cell receptor beta chain was identified in a study of beta chain features in type 1 diabetes listed by TCRdb under 2018. With respect to the entire study: Mean age, gender distribution, total cell number and subset yield were not different between patients and healthy donors. A total of over 95,000,000 sorted cells were examined across all samples, and RNA yield correlated strongly with the number of cells per subset. The study compared the TCRB repertoires of sorted circulating CD4+ T cell subsets in recently diagnosed type 1 diabetes patients with those in matched healthy donors. Whereas all 28 donors provided naive and central memory subsets, regulatory and stem cell-like memory subsets were isolated from just 8 patients and about eight healthy donors. Overall study outcomes, separate from this receptor: At VDJ recombination sites, type 1 diabetes patients had fewer insertions and more deleted nucleotides, which implies abnormalities in thymic rearrangement. Shorter templates might have been favored by PCR, but patient and control samples were amplified and corrected together, so both groups would have been affected equally by any skew. In all four CD4+ subsets, TCRB CDR3 length was moderately but significantly shorter in type 1 diabetes patients. Naive, central memory and regulatory TCRB repertoires appeared to be more similar among patients than among healthy donors. Because small numbers of individuals were included in the HLA sub-analyses, any influence of HLA type on TCRB rearrangement was left unresolved. Because cDNA was sequenced instead of genomic DNA, highly expressing activated cells could be over-represented, though the groups showed no difference in activation or CD3 levels.

From each donor, a single peripheral blood sample of approximately 120 mL on average was drawn into heparinised tubes. A BD FACSAria II and a panel including CD45RO, CCR7, CD25, CD127, CD95 and CD27 were used to sort naive, central memory, regulatory and stem cell-like memory CD4+ T cells. Every sorted population had a purity above 98%. PBMCs were isolated right away by Lymphoprep density gradient centrifugation and were stained directly, without culture. So that batch effects would be minimized, each experiment stained and sorted samples in pairs, pairing one healthy donor with one patient. Compared with germline, V lacks 2 bases and J lacks 5 bases; bases without a gene match: 9. CDR3 length: 15 amino acids, cysteine to phenylalanine. Just the 45-base CDR3 DNA is kept, in frame starting at base 1. Based on the germline V gene, the CDR1 and CDR2 sequences are SGHRS and YFSETQ. The High Capacity cDNA Reverse Transcription Kit was used to reverse transcribe all of the isolated RNA, meaning that expressed TCRB transcripts were what got sequenced. Deep immunoSEQ sequencing was applied to naive, central memory and regulatory T cell samples, giving an average of roughly 3.3 million total reads per sample. After sorted cells were lysed in RLT buffer, RNA was extracted with DNase-treated RNeasy Micro or Mini kits, with the choice depending on cell number. Each cell subset was processed separately to prevent cross-contamination, with patient and healthy donor samples processed together. TCRB sequences were amplified from cDNA with the immunoSEQ multiplex PCR, producing 87-bp fragments spanning the CDR3 region. Sequencing of the amplicons was done on the Illumina HiSeq platform. As for the original processing: PCR bias was corrected computationally using synthetic template baselines, and reads within Hamming distance 2 were collapsed, with unmergeable singletons discarded. Reads were aligned against IMGT so that V, D and J genes, CDR3 length and insertions or deletions at six rearrangement sites could be assigned. Clonotype counts were normalized to sorted cell number within each subset before computing true diversity and Gini coefficients with the tcR R package. Repertoire sharing was quantified using the overlap coefficient calculated on TCRB nucleotide sequences. Out-of-frame TCRB sequences from naive cells were analyzed to stand in for the pre-selection repertoire. TCRdb holds this immuneACCESS table with in-frame rearrangements only. Some clones are missing; in checked studies, unresolved V genes explain under half, and the rest has no known cause. Clonal size and the V and J genes are those of that table, whereas D and trimming came from the DNA. Within this sample are under 300,000 clones, with approximately 15% of them counted one time only. The leading ten clones occupy approximately 0.021% of the sample.

Points on this clone: It lacks a known antigen. One base away there is no much larger clone; base qualities are not given.

The sequence came from a man under 40 with type 1 diabetes. What was sequenced was naive CD4+ T cells from blood. The cell subset or site label for this specimen denotes: true naive CD4+ T cells. The chain couples TRBV5-1 to TRBJ2-7; 8 central bases correspond to TRBD1. At the DNA level, the sequence is TGCGCCAGCAGCTTTTCTAGGACAGGGTCGCACGAGCAGTACTTC. Its coded protein is CASSFSRTGSHEQYF.